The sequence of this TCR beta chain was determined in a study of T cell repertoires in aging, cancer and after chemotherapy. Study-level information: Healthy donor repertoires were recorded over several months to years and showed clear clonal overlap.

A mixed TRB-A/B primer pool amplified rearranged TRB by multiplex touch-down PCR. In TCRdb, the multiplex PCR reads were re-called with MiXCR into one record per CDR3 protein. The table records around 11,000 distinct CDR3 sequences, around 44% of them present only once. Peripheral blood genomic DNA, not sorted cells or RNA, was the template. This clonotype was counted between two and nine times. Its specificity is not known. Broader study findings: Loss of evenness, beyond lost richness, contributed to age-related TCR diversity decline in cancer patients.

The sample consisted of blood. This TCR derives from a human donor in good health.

CDR3 protein: CAISEPVFGYTF. The CDR3 DNA is TGTGCCATCAGTGAGCCAGTGTTTGGCTACACCTTC. The chain joins TRBV10-3 to TRBJ1-2; D is unclear. Germline CDR1 is ENHRY and CDR2 is SYGVKD. V lost 2 bases and J 7 bases, leaving 8 bases between the germline ends. This CDR3 is 12 amino acids long.